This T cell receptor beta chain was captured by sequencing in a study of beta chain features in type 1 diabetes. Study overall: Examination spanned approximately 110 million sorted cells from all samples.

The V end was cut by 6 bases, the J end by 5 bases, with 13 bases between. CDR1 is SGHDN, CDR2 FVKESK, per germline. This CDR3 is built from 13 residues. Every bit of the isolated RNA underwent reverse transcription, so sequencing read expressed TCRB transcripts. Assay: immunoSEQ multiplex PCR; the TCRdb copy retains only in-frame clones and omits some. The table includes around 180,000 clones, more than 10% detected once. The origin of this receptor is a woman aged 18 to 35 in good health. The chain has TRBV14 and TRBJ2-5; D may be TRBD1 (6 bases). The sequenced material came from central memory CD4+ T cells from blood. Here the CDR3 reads CASRLTGKETQYF. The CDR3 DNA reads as TGTGCCAGCAGACTTACAGGGAAGGAGACCCAGTACTTC.